The 30 T cell receptor beta chains presented below share a single source sample, sequenced in a study of CD8 T cells in ankylosing spondylitis. MiXCR, run by TCRdb on the 5' RACE reads, gives a single entry per CDR3 protein. This repertoire shows 24,000 or so distinct CDR3 sequences, 13% found once; its top ten account for 35%. The sequencing input was blood. These receptor sequences come from a male donor with ankylosing spondylitis or in good health (not recorded which).

This clonotype was seen ten or more times. The chain employs TRBV29-1 and TRBJ2-7, with D possibly being TRBD2 (5 bases). The germline V gene encodes CDR1 SQVTM and CDR2 ANQGSEA. V was shortened by 2 bases and J by 6 bases, with 14 bases between the two germline ends. The CDR3 runs to 13 residues. The CDR3 coding sequence is TGCAGCGTTGAACGGGGTGGGGTTTCCGAGCAGTACTTC. Translating gives CSVERGGVSEQYF.

The gene calls are TRBV29-1 and TRBJ2-1; 13 nucleotides agree with TRBD2. The CDR3 consists of 14 residues. The V segment lost 7 bases and the J segment 4 bases; nucleotides outside the gene matches: 4. Germline V gene sequence: CDR1 SQVTM, CDR2 ANQGSEA. Here the CDR3 reads CSAETSGGYNEQFF. The CDR3 coding sequence is TGCAGCGCCGAGACTAGCGGGGGGTACAATGAGCAGTTCTTC.

There are many counts of this clonotype. The chain uses TRBV6-2 or TRBV6-3 and TRBJ2-1; 8 bases are shared with TRBD2. Trimming removed 5 bases from V and 7 bases from J; junction bases left unmatched: 7. Germline V CDR1 and CDR2: MNHEY, SVGEGT. This CDR3 contains 14 residues. CDR3 residues: CASSGAGGRNEQFF. CDR3 nucleotides: TGTGCCAGCAGTGGGGCGGGGGGAAGGAATGAGCAGTTCTTC.

This clonotype was detected only a few times. The rearrangement uses TRBV20-1 and TRBJ1-1; D gene ambiguous. The CDR3 has 13 residues. Germline-derived CDR1 and CDR2 are DFQATT and SNEGSKA (reference sequence). V was clipped by 6 bases and J by 1 base, with 12 bases between them. This chain's CDR3 is CSAPSPGNTEAFF. As DNA, the CDR3 is TGCAGTGCCCCTTCCCCAGGGAACACTGAAGCTTTCTTT.

Here the CDR3 DNA reads TGTGCCAGCAGCTTAATGGCGGGGGCCACAGATACGCAGTATTTT. Encoded protein: CASSLMAGATDTQYF. The chain joins TRBV7-9 to TRBJ2-3, with D perhaps matching TRBD2 (7 bases). V lost 2 bases, J lost 2 bases, and 11 bases lay in between. This CDR3 contains 15 residues. Germline CDR1 SEHNR, CDR2 FQNEAQ (reference sequence).

The sample holds one count of this clonotype. The chain joins TRBV7-2 to TRBJ1-4, with a tentative D call TRBD1 (5 bases). The germline V gene encodes CDR1 SGHTA and CDR2 FQGNSA. V shed 7 bases and J shed 5 bases, with 14 bases lying between them. The length of the CDR3 is 14 residues. CDR3 coding DNA: TGTGCCAGCACTGTCTGGGGGACGAATGAAAAACTGTTTTTT. Translating it yields CASTVWGTNEKLFF.

The V gene is TRBV20-1, the J gene TRBJ2-3, with D unclear. The V gene's germline CDR1 is DFQATT and CDR2 SNEGSKA (reference sequence). The CDR3 runs to 16 residues. The germline V and J ends were trimmed by 3 bases and 0 bases, with 16 bases remaining between them. CDR3 DNA: TGCAGTGCTAGTAGGTTCCCCCAGCCTAGCACAGATACGCAGTATTTT. It translates to CSASRFPQPSTDTQYF.

This clonotype has at least ten counts. The V gene is TRBV28, the J gene TRBJ2-7; a possible D gene is TRBD2 (6 bases). Trimming cost V 2 bases and J 0 bases, with 8 bases left between them. Germline V CDR1 and CDR2: MDHEN, SYDVKM. The CDR3 covers 14 residues. The CDR3 bases are TGTGCCAGCAGTTTAGCCGGGAGCTCCTACGAGCAGTACTTC. Encoded protein: CASSLAGSSYEQYF.

The rearrangement uses TRBV20-1 and TRBJ2-2; D might be TRBD1 (5 bases). The V end lost 3 bases, the J end lost 5 bases, and 22 bases lay between the germline ends. CDR3 length: 17 residues. Per germline, CDR1 DFQATT and CDR2 SNEGSKA (reference sequence). The CDR3 DNA reads as TGCAGTGCTAGGGATCCCCAGGCCAGGGATTTTACCGGGGAGCTGTTTTTT. It is translated as CSARDPQARDFTGELFF.

This clonotype was found a few times. V is TRBV5-1 and J is TRBJ2-3; D not certain. This CDR3 contains 19 residues. Germline V lookup: CDR1 SGHRS, CDR2 YFSETQ. Trimming took 0 bases from V and 0 from J, leaving 20 bases between them. The CDR3 here is CASSLGDMRTPPSTDTQYF. DNA for the CDR3: TGCGCCAGCAGCTTGGGGGATATGCGGACGCCGCCCAGCACAGATACGCAGTATTTT.

This clonotype came up a few times. The rearrangement links TRBV20-1 to TRBJ2-2, with D perhaps TRBD1 or TRBD2 (6 bases each). CDR3 length: 16 amino acids. The germline V gene encodes CDR1 DFQATT and CDR2 SNEGSKA (reference sequence). The V gene lost 0 bases and the J gene lost 4 bases, with 15 bases spanning the gap. The CDR3 DNA sequence: TGCAGTGCTAGAGATCTGGTAGGGGGGAGCACCGGGGAGCTGTTTTTT. Translation: CSARDLVGGSTGELFF.

The V gene is TRBV5-1, the J gene TRBJ2-7; TRBD1 matches at 8 bases. With 1 base clipped from V and 2 bases from J, the junction kept 5 bases outside the gene matches. Germline lookup yields CDR1 SGHRS and CDR2 YFSETQ. The CDR3 contains 15 residues. The CDR3 DNA sequence: TGCGCCAGCAGCTTGCTTGGACAGGGCACCTACGAGCAGTACTTC. As protein: CASSLLGQGTYEQYF.

This clonotype has a handful of counts. The V gene is TRBV28, the J gene TRBJ2-2, with 8 bases lining up with TRBD1. The CDR3 has 15 amino acids. J lost 3 bases, V lost 4 bases, and 4 bases had no gene match. Looked up from germline, CDR1 is MDHEN and CDR2 is SYDVKM. The CDR3 nucleotides read TGTGCCAGCAGTTCCGGACAGGGTTACACCGGGGAGCTGTTTTTT. Amino acid sequence: CASSSGQGYTGELFF.

This clonotype was found many times. The chain couples TRBV14 to TRBJ2-7, with D perhaps TRBD2 (5 bases). Germline V gene data show CDR1 as SGHDN and CDR2 as FVKESK. Deletions cut 1 base from V and 8 bases from J, with 9 bases between. CDR3 length equals 12 residues. The CDR3 sequence: CASSQVVGKQYF. The CDR3 DNA sequence: TGTGCCAGCAGCCAAGTGGTCGGGAAGCAGTACTTC.

V usage is TRBV28 and J usage is TRBJ1-1; D remains unclear. V lost 1 base and J lost 1, with 7 bases in between. The V gene's germline CDR1 is MDHEN and CDR2 SYDVKM. CDR3 length: 14 amino acids. Written as DNA, the CDR3 is TGTGCCAGCAGTTTATCCCCCTCGAACACTGAAGCTTTCTTT. Encoded protein: CASSLSPSNTEAFF.

This clonotype was counted only a few times. The rearrangement uses TRBV7-9 and TRBJ2-7; D unresolved. V shed 6 bases and J shed 4 bases, with 10 bases lying between them. The germline V gene has CDR1 SEHNR and CDR2 FQNEAQ (reference sequence). The CDR3 sequence is 12 residues long. The CDR3 protein is CASSRIYYEQYF. The CDR3 coding sequence is TGTGCCAGCAGTCGGATCTATTACGAGCAGTACTTC.

This clonotype was observed at least ten times. The CDR3 sequence: CSVEGRYNEQFF. The CDR3 coding sequence is TGCAGCGTTGAGGGGCGGTACAATGAGCAGTTCTTC. This rearrangement joins TRBV29-1 to TRBJ2-1, with TRBD1 as a possible D gene (5 bases). The CDR3 is 12 amino acids. V lost 3 bases, J lost 4 bases, and 7 bases lay in between. Germline values: CDR1 SQVTM, CDR2 ANQGSEA.

The chain combines TRBV12-5 with TRBJ1-5; D not certain. Deletions cut 6 bases from V and 7 bases from J, with 10 bases between. CDR3 length: 12 residues. The germline V gene encodes CDR1 LGHNT and CDR2 FRNRAP. CDR3 coding DNA: TGTGCTAGTGGGGCGGGAGACCAGCCCCAGCATTTT. This sequence encodes CASGAGDQPQHF.

This chain joins TRBV2 and TRBJ2-3; a weak D match, TRBD1 (8 bases). The CDR3 runs to 14 residues. CDR1 is SNHLY and CDR2 is FYNNEI in the germline V gene. V was clipped by 4 bases and J by 3 bases, with 11 bases between them. CDR3 amino acids: CASSVQGGTDTQYF. In nucleotides, the CDR3 is TGTGCCAGCAGTGTACAGGGGGGGACAGATACGCAGTATTTT. Together with reference TRBV2 and TRBJ2-3, the CDR3 gives the full variable domain: EPEVTQTPSHQVTQMGQEVILRCVPISNHLYFYWYRQILGQKVEFLVSFYNNEISEKSEIFDDQFSVERPDGSNFTLKIRSTKLEDSAMYFCASSVQGGTDTQYFGPGTRLTVL.

In this sample, this clonotype turned up many times. The rearrangement joins TRBV20-1 to TRBJ1-4; possibly TRBD1 for D (5 bases). Germline V gene data show CDR1 as DFQATT and CDR2 as SNEGSKA (reference sequence). Trimming pared 1 base from V and 2 bases from J, leaving 17 bases between. There are 17 residues in the CDR3. The CDR3 reads CSARGAGPRSTNEKLFF. The CDR3 region has the DNA TGCAGTGCTAGAGGGGCAGGGCCCCGTTCGACTAATGAAAAACTGTTTTTT.

A few counts support this clonotype. The chain links TRBV7-8 to TRBJ2-7, with D tentatively TRBD2 (5 bases). The ends were cut back, 0 bases at V and 9 bases at J, with 9 bases in the middle. Germline CDR1 SGHVS, CDR2 FQNEAQ. The CDR3 totals 12 residues. The CDR3 coding sequence is TGTGCCAGCAGCTTAGCCAGCGGAAGGCAGTACGTC. Translated: CASSLASGRQYV.

This rearrangement joins TRBV5-4 to TRBJ2-2; perhaps TRBD2 as D (6 bases). The CDR3 consists of 12 residues. The V end lost 5 bases, the J end lost 7 bases, and 9 bases lay between the germline ends. The germline V gene has CDR1 SGHNT and CDR2 YYREEE (reference sequence). DNA of the CDR3: TGTGCCAGCAGTGACGGGGGCGGGGAGCTGTTTTTT. The encoded protein is CASSDGGGELFF.

The chain couples TRBV7-2 to TRBJ2-5; 10 bases are a match to TRBD1. Germline CDR1 and CDR2: SGHTA and FQGNSA. The V and J ends lost 5 bases and 4 bases, in that order; junction bases with no gene match: 7. This CDR3 has 15 residues. CDR3 region: CASSTATGGGETQYF. The CDR3 DNA follows: TGTGCCAGCAGCACCGCGACAGGGGGCGGAGAGACCCAGTACTTC.

The chain is built from TRBV7-9 and TRBJ2-7, with 8 bases that match TRBD2. V was clipped by 5 bases and J by 6 bases; unmatched bases: 3. This CDR3 has 12 residues. The germline V gene encodes CDR1 SEHNR and CDR2 FQNEAQ (reference sequence). The CDR3 coding sequence is TGTGCCAGCAGCGTCACTAGCGGCGAGCAGTACTTC. This gives the protein CASSVTSGEQYF.

This clonotype was observed a handful of times. The chain carries TRBV12-3 or TRBV12-4 and TRBJ1-1; tentatively, D is TRBD1 (5 bases). V gave up 6 bases and J gave up 5 bases, with 13 bases separating them. This CDR3 comprises 13 residues. CDR3 sequence reads: CASRGVGGTEAFF. For the CDR3, the DNA is TGTGCCAGCAGAGGGGTGGGGGGAACTGAAGCTTTCTTT.

This clonotype was counted a few times. V and J are TRBV12-3 or TRBV12-4 and TRBJ2-2, with 7 bases matching TRBD1. J gave up 5 bases and V 5 bases, and 14 bases lay outside the gene matches. This CDR3 contains 17 residues. CDR3 DNA: TGTGCCAGCAGTACCCGACAGGGTTTTAGACCGACCGGGGAGCTGTTTTTT. It specifies CASSTRQGFRPTGELFF.

This clonotype has only a few counts. The V call is TRBV29-1, the J call TRBJ2-5; D is possibly TRBD1 or TRBD2 (6 bases each). Germline V gene data show CDR1 as SQVTM and CDR2 as ANQGSEA. Trimming removed 7 bases at V and 2 bases at J, with 14 bases between. This CDR3 contains 13 residues. CDR3 protein: CSGGGGIQETQYF. DNA for the CDR3: TGCAGCGGTGGAGGGGGGATACAAGAGACCCAGTACTTC.

This clonotype came up many times. The CDR3 DNA is TGTGCCGCTTCCACAGGGCACACTGAAGCTTTCTTT. Encoded protein: CAASTGHTEAFF. This chain links TRBV28 with TRBJ1-1; the D gene is possibly TRBD1 (6 bases). V lost 11 bases, J lost 3 bases, and 13 bases lay in between. The CDR3 sequence is 12 residues long. Germline lookup yields CDR1 MDHEN and CDR2 SYDVKM.

The gene calls are TRBV5-1 and TRBJ1-2, with D possibly matching TRBD1 (6 bases). Germline V gives CDR1 SGHRS, CDR2 YFSETQ. The CDR3 spans 13 residues. V lost 0 bases and J lost 7, with 10 bases in between. The chain's CDR3 is CASSLVRGAGYTF. CDR3 DNA: TGCGCCAGCAGCTTGGTCAGGGGCGCTGGCTACACCTTC.

The CDR3 DNA is TGTGCCAGCAGTTACTCTGGGGGGATGGGCACTGAAGCTTTCTTT. Amino acids: CASSYSGGMGTEAFF. J is TRBJ1-1 and V is TRBV6-5, with D possibly matching TRBD1 (5 bases). V was clipped by 0 bases and J by 4 bases, with 12 bases between them. CDR1 and CDR2 (germline): MNHEY, SVGAGI. The CDR3 covers 15 residues.